These 10 T cell receptor beta chains were all obtained from the same sample, sequenced in a study of T cells in pancreatic ductal adenocarcinoma. The selected patients with pancreatic ductal adenocarcinoma had surgery but no neoadjuvant therapy. TCRdb keeps only in-frame clones here, not all; method: immunoSEQ multiplex PCR. The sample consists of roughly 100,000 clones, roughly 96% of them appearing once. The sample consisted of PBMCs. The source of these receptors is a human donor with pancreatic ductal adenocarcinoma.

V is TRBV6-5 and J is TRBJ2-3, with D maybe TRBD2 (5 bases). CDR3 length: 15 residues. V lost 4 bases, J lost 4 bases, and 15 bases lay in between. Looked up from germline, CDR1 is MNHEY and CDR2 is SVGAGI. The CDR3 is CASSSPLGSADTQYF. DNA of the CDR3: TGTGCCAGCAGTTCCCCACTAGGTTCTGCAGATACGCAGTATTTT.

CDR3 amino acids: CASRGQGGKLFF. In DNA form, the CDR3 reads TGTGCCAGCAGAGGGCAGGGAGGAAAACTGTTTTTT. The chain joins TRBV6-5 to TRBJ1-4, with D possibly TRBD1 on 5 matching bases. The CDR3 loop spans 12 amino acids. In germline, CDR1 is MNHEY, CDR2 SVGAGI. V was trimmed by 6 bases and J by 10 bases, leaving 12 bases between them.

The chain recombines TRBV5-1 with TRBJ2-7; 9 nucleotides line up with TRBD2. Trimming removed 4 bases from V and 3 bases from J; junction bases left unmatched: 8. The CDR3 consists of 15 residues. Germline V lookup: CDR1 SGHRS, CDR2 YFSETQ. CDR3 DNA sequence: TGCGCCAGCAGCAGGAAGACTAGCGGTGACTACGAGCAGTACTTC. Translating it yields CASSRKTSGDYEQYF.

V usage is TRBV5-1 and J usage is TRBJ2-7; TRBD1 is a possible D gene (5 bases). The CDR3 has 15 residues. Germline lookup yields CDR1 SGHRS and CDR2 YFSETQ. The V and J ends lost 0 bases and 3 bases respectively, with 13 bases between them. Here the CDR3 DNA reads TGCGCCAGCAGCTTGGACCAGGGTGGAATCTACGAGCAGTACTTC. Its protein is CASSLDQGGIYEQYF.

This chain links TRBV6-1 with TRBJ2-2; 8 positions match TRBD2. Germline assignment: CDR1 MNHNS and CDR2 SASEGT. CDR3 length equals 15 residues. After removal of 3 bases from V and 7 bases from J, the junction contained 7 bases not matched to a gene. In nucleotides, the CDR3 is TGTGCCAGCAGTGAGAGCGGGAGCCACCGCGGGGAGCTGTTTTTT. Its protein product is CASSESGSHRGELFF.

This chain connects TRBV5-1 to TRBJ2-1; 7 bases agree with TRBD2. Germline V gene sequence: CDR1 SGHRS, CDR2 YFSETQ. This CDR3 region has 16 residues. After removal of 4 bases from V and 9 bases from J, the junction contained 16 bases not matched to a gene. The chain's CDR3 is CASSLPGSGTRGEQFF. CDR3 sequence (DNA): TGCGCCAGCAGCCTCCCGGGGAGCGGGACGAGGGGTGAGCAGTTCTTC.

This chain links TRBV13 with TRBJ2-3; weak D call: TRBD2 (6 bases). Germline loops: CDR1 PRHDT, CDR2 FYEKMQ (reference sequence). The CDR3 runs 15 residues. With 5 bases removed from V and 4 bases from J, the gap between germline ends came to 16 bases. The CDR3 sequence is CASSRAEGVADTQYF. The CDR3 DNA follows: TGTGCCAGCAGCCGGGCGGAGGGAGTAGCAGATACGCAGTATTTT.

The chain's CDR3 is CASRTSTGKPYEQYF. The CDR3, as DNA: TGTGCCAGTAGGACCTCGACAGGGAAGCCCTACGAGCAGTACTTC. This chain links TRBV19 with TRBJ2-7; 7 nucleotides match TRBD1. With 6 bases clipped from V and 2 bases from J, the junction kept 10 bases outside the gene matches. CDR3 size: 15 residues. The germline V gene encodes CDR1 LNHDA and CDR2 SQIVND (reference sequence).

The V gene is TRBV28, the J gene TRBJ2-4; 10 nucleotides align to TRBD2. J lost 13 bases, V lost 3 bases, and 3 bases had no gene match. CDR1 is MDHEN and CDR2 is SYDVKM in the germline V gene. The CDR3 has 12 residues. The CDR3 nucleotides are TGTGCCAGCAGTTTGCCACTAGCGGGACAGTACTTC. Translated, it gives CASSLPLAGQYF. The complete variable domain, with remaining parts taken from reference TRBV28 and TRBJ2-4, reads DVKVTQSSRYLVKRTGEKVFLECVQDMDHENMFWYRQDPGLGLRLIYFSYDVKMKEKGDIPEGYSVSREKKERFSLILESASTNQTSMYLCASSLPLAGQYFGAGTRLSVL.

The rearrangement joins TRBV5-6 to TRBJ2-7; 7 bases map to TRBD1. The CDR3 totals 15 residues. Unmatched junction bases numbered 12, after V lost 4 bases and J lost 5 bases. Per the germline V gene, CDR1 is SGHDT and CDR2 is YYEEEE. The CDR3 DNA reads TGTGCCAGCAGCAAAACCGGGACAGTTGGCAACGAGCAGTACTTC. Translated, it gives CASSKTGTVGNEQYF.